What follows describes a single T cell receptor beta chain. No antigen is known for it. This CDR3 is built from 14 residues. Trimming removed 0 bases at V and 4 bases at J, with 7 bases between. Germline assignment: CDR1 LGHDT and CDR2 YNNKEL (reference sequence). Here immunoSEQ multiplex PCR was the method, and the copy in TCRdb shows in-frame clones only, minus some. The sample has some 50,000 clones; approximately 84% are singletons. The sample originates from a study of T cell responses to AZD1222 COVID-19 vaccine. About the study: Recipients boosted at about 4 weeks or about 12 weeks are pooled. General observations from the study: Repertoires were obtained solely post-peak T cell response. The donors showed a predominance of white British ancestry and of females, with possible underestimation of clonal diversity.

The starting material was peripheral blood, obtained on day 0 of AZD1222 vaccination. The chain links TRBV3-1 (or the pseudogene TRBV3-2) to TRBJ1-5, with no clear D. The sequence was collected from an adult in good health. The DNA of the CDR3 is TGTGCCAGCAGCCAAGATATTCGTAATCAGCCCCAGCATTTT. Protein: CASSQDIRNQPQHF.